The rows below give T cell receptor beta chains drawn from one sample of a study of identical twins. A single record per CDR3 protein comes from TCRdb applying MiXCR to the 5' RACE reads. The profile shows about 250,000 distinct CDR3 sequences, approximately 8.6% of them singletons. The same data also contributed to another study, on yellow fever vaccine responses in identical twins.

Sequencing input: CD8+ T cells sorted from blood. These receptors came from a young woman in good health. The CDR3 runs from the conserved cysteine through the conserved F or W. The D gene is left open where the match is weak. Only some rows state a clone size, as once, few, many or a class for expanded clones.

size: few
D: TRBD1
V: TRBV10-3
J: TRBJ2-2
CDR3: CAISHMTGVTGELFF
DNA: TGTGCCATCAGTCATATGACAGGGGTCACCGGGGAGCTGTTTTTT

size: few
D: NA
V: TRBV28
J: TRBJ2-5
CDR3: CASSQEVTQYF
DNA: TGTGCCAGCAGTCAGGAAGTGACCCAGTACTTC

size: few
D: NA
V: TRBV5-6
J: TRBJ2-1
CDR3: CASSLSRGSDQFF
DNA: TGTGCCAGCAGCTTGAGTAGGGGTAGCGATCAGTTCTTC

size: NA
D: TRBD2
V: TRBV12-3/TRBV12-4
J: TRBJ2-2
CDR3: CASRPTGLAGGELFF
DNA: TGTGCCAGCAGGCCTACGGGACTAGCGGGAGGGGAGCTGTTTTTT

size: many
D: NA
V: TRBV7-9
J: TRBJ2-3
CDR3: CASRIDVLVDTQYF
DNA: TGTGCCAGCAGGATAGATGTTTTGGTTGATACGCAGTATTTT

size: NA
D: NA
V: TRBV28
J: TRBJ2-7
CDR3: CAGKPYEQYF
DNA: TGTGCTGGGAAACCCTACGAGCAGTACTTC

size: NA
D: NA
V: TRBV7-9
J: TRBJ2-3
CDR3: CASSPPWDLPYF
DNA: TGTGCCAGCAGCCCACCCTGGGACCTCCCGTATTTT

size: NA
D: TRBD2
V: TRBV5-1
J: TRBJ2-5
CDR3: CASSLTSGAPETQYF
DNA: TGCGCCAGCAGCTTGACTAGCGGGGCACCCGAGACCCAGTACTTC

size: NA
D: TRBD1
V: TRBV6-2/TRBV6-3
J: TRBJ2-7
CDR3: CASSPDRVDYEQYF
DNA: TGTGCCAGCAGTCCGGACAGGGTAGACTACGAGCAGTACTTC

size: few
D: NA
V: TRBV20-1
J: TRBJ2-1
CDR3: CSARRADYNEQFF
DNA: TGCAGTGCTAGAAGAGCGGACTACAATGAGCAGTTCTTC

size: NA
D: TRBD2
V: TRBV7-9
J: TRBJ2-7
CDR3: CASSLATSGSAYEQYF
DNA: TGTGCCAGCAGCTTAGCGACTAGCGGGTCCGCCTACGAGCAGTACTTC

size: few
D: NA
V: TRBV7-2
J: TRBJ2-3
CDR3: CASSLNPDFTDTQYF
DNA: TGTGCCAGCAGCTTAAATCCGGATTTCACAGATACGCAGTATTTT

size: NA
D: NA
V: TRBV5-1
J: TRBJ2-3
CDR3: CASSLEGGADTQYF
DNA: TGCGCCAGCAGCTTGGAGGGGGGGGCAGATACGCAGTATTTT

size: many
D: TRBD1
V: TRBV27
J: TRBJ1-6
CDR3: CASRVTGYNSPLHF
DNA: TGTGCCAGCAGAGTGACAGGGTATAATTCACCCCTCCACTTT

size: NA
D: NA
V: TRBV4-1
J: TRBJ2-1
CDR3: CASSQDGDEQFF
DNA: TGCGCCAGCAGCCAAGATGGGGATGAGCAGTTCTTC

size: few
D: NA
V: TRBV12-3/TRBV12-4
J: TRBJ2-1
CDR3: CASSSPFPYSHNEQFF
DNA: TGTGCCAGCAGTTCCCCCTTCCCTTACAGCCACAATGAGCAGTTCTTC

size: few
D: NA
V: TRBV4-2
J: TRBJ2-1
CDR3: CASSQDTAQEQFF
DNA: TGTGCCAGCAGCCAAGATACAGCACAGGAGCAGTTCTTC

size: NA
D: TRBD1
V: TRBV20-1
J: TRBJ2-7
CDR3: CSPEGQGNTYEQYF
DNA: TGCAGCCCGGAAGGACAGGGAAATACCTACGAGCAGTACTTC

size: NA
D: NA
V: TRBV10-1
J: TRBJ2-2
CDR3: CASSEPEGKGGELFF
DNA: TGCGCCAGCAGTGAGCCAGAGGGGAAGGGCGGGGAGCTGTTTTTT

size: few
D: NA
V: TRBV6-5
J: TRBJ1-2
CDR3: CASSYSREGPYTF
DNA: TGTGCCAGCAGTTACTCAAGGGAAGGGCCCTACACCTTC

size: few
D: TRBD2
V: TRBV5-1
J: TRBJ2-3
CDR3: CASSWSGAVDTQYF
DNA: TGCGCCAGCAGCTGGAGCGGGGCGGTAGATACGCAGTATTTT

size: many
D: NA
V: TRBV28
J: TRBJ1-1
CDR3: CASSLGGSNTEAFF
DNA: TGCGCCAGCAGCCTGGGGGGGTCGAACACTGAAGCTTTCTTT

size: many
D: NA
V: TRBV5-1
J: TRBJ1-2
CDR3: CASSFDNPSYGYTF
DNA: TGCGCCAGCAGCTTTGACAACCCCAGCTATGGCTACACCTTC

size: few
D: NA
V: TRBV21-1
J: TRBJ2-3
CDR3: CASRSALGGTDTQYF
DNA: TGTGCCAGCAGGTCCGCTCTGGGGGGCACAGATACGCAGTATTTT

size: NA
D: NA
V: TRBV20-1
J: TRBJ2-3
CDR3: CSALWNTQYF
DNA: TGCAGTGCATTGTGGAATACGCAGTATTTT

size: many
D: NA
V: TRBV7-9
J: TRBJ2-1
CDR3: CASSLRRTGHEQFF
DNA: TGTGCCAGCAGCCTACGCCGAACAGGGCATGAGCAGTTCTTC

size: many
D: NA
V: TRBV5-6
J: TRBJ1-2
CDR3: CASSSAPATYGYTF
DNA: TGTGCCAGCTCCTCTGCGCCGGCGACCTATGGCTACACCTTC

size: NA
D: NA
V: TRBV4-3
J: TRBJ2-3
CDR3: CASSQVGLVDTQYF
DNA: TGCGCCAGCAGCCAAGTAGGCTTGGTGGATACGCAGTATTTT

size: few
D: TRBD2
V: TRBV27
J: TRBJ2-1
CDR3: CASSTPSGGSNEQFF
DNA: TGTGCCAGCAGCACCCCTAGCGGGGGGTCGAATGAGCAGTTCTTC

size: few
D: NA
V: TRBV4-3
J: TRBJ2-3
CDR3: CASSPIRADTQYF
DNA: TGCGCCAGCAGTCCTATACGGGCAGATACGCAGTATTTT

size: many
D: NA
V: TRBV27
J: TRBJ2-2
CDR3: CASSHTGELFF
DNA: TGTGCCAGCTCCCACACCGGGGAGCTGTTTTTT

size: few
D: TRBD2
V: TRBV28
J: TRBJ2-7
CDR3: CASQFATSGTLSYEQYF
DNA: TGTGCCAGCCAGTTTGCGACTAGCGGGACCCTCTCCTACGAGCAGTACTTC

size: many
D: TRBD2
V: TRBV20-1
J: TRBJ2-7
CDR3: CSARIPPGTSGSLWAYEQYF
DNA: TGCAGTGCTAGGATCCCGCCCGGGACTAGCGGGAGCCTCTGGGCCTACGAGCAGTACTTC

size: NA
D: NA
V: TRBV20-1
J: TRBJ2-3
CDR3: CSAKRRSTDTQYF
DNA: TGCAGTGCTAAGAGGCGGAGCACAGATACGCAGTATTTT

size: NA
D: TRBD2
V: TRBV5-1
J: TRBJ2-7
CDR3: CASSSGTSGVYEQYF
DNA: TGCGCCAGCAGCTCAGGGACTAGCGGGGTATACGAGCAGTACTTC

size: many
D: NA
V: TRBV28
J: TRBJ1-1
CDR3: CASSPGVTEAFF
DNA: TGTGCCAGCAGCCCCGGTGTCACTGAAGCTTTCTTT

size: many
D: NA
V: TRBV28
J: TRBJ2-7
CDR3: CASSSVPRDKGPYF
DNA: TGTGCCAGCAGTTCGGTTCCCCGGGACAAGGGACCGTACTTC

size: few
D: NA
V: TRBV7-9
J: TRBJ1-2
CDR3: CASSAGTNYGYTF
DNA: TGTGCCAGCAGCGCCGGGACAAACTATGGCTACACCTTC

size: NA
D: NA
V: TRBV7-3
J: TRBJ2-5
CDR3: CASSLEGLFETQYF
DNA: TGTGCCAGCAGCTTGGAGGGGTTGTTCGAGACCCAGTACTTC

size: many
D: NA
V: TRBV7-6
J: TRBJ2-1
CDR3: CASSPTTGYNEQFF
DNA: TGTGCCAGCAGCCCAACTACGGGTTACAATGAGCAGTTCTTC

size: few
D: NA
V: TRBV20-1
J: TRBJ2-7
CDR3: CSAPSYEQYF
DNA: TGCAGTGCCCCCTCATACGAGCAGTACTTC

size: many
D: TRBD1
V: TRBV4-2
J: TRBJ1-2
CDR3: CASSQRQGGYGYTF
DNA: TGTGCCAGCAGCCAAAGACAGGGGGGCTATGGCTACACCTTC

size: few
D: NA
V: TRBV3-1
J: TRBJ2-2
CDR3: CAKKGWDTSLNTGELFF
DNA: TGTGCCAAAAAAGGGTGGGACACGTCTTTGAACACCGGGGAGCTGTTTTTT

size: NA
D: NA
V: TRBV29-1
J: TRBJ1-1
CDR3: CSVDRGRTEAFF
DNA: TGCAGCGTTGATCGGGGGAGAACTGAAGCTTTCTTT

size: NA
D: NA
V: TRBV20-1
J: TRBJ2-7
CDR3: CSASLSTSLEQYF
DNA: TGCAGTGCTAGCTTATCAACTAGTCTCGAGCAGTACTTC

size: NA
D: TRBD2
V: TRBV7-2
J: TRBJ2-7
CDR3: CASSFSSGGLYEQYF
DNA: TGTGCCAGCAGCTTCTCTAGCGGGGGGCTCTACGAGCAGTACTTC

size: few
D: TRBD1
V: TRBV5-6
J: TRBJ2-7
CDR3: CASSLGVTGGAYEQYF
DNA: TGTGCCAGCAGCTTGGGGGTCACAGGGGGCGCGTACGAGCAGTACTTC

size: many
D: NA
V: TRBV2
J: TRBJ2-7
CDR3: CASSGGVYEQYF
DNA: TGTGCCAGCAGTGGAGGGGTATACGAGCAGTACTTC

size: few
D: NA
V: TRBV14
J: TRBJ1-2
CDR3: CASSQGLDYGYTF
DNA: TGTGCCAGCAGCCAAGGGCTAGACTATGGCTACACCTTC

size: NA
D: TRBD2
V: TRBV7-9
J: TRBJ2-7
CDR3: CASRGPAGAYEQYF
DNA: TGTGCCAGCAGAGGGCCGGCGGGGGCCTACGAGCAGTACTTC

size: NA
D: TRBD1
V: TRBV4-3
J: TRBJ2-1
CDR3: CASSSSGQATSNEQFF
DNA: TGCGCCAGCAGCTCCAGCGGACAGGCTACCTCCAATGAGCAGTTCTTC

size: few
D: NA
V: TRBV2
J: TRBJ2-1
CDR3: CASSENGLWGVNEQFF
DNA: TGTGCCAGCAGTGAAAATGGATTGTGGGGAGTCAATGAGCAGTTCTTC

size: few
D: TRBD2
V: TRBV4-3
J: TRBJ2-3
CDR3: CASSQTREGLGYTDTQYF
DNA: TGCGCCAGCAGCCAAACGCGGGAGGGCCTCGGATACACAGATACGCAGTATTTT